Each of the 15 T cell receptor beta chains below was sequenced from the same sample in a study of T cells in Graves' hyperthyroidism and ophthalmopathy. There were TCR beta CDR3 regions amplified from RNA transcripts. The primer set for the first-round RT-PCR of the TCR CDR3 was HTBI. TCRdb ran MiXCR on the multiplex PCR reads and lists one entry per CDR3 protein. The repertoire holds hundreds of thousands of distinct CDR3 sequences, with around 15% as singletons. The source material was blood. Source of these receptors: a woman in her thirties or forties with Graves' hyperthyroidism.

Many counts were recorded for this clonotype. For the CDR3, the DNA is TGTGCCAGCAGCCCCCGAGGTAGCGGAGATTACGAGCAGTACTTC. This encodes CASSPRGSGDYEQYF. V and J are TRBV7-2 and TRBJ2-7; possible D gene TRBD2, 6 bases. V dropped 5 bases and J dropped 4 bases, with 18 bases sitting between them. The V gene's germline CDR1 is SGHTA and CDR2 FQGNSA. The CDR3 runs to 15 residues.

The gene calls are TRBV7-9 and TRBJ2-3; D gene unclear. Germline CDR1 and CDR2: SEHNR and FQNEAQ (reference sequence). The CDR3 is made up of 16 amino acids. Trimming shortened V by 2 bases and J by 0 bases, and 12 bases separated the two germline ends. The CDR3 is CASSLSRSPSTDTQYF. Here the CDR3 DNA reads TGTGCCAGCAGCTTATCCAGGTCCCCTAGCACAGATACGCAGTATTTT. Full variable domain (remainder filled in from reference TRBV7-9 and TRBJ2-3): DTGVSQNPRHKITKRGQNVTFRCDPISEHNRLYWYRQTLGQGPEFLTYFQNEAQLEKSRLLSDRFSAERPKGSFSTLEIQRTEQGDSAMYLCASSLSRSPSTDTQYFGPGTRLTVL.

The V gene is TRBV2, the J gene TRBJ1-2; tentatively, D is TRBD1 (5 bases). This CDR3 has 16 residues. CDR1 and CDR2 from the germline V gene are SNHLY and FYNNEI. The V end lost 6 bases, the J end lost 5 bases, and 22 bases lay between the germline ends. The CDR3 sequence: CASSLDFTGTEYGYTF. CDR3 nucleotides: TGTGCCAGCAGCTTGGACTTTACCGGGACGGAATATGGCTACACCTTC. The whole variable domain, filled in from reference TRBV2 and TRBJ1-2, reads EPEVTQTPSHQVTQMGQEVILRCVPISNHLYFYWYRQILGQKVEFLVSFYNNEISEKSEIFDDQFSVERPDGSNFTLKIRSTKLEDSAMYFCASSLDFTGTEYGYTFGSGTRLTVV.

On this clonotype itself: A much larger clone lies a single base off, so this may be a read error. The chain uses TRBV20-1 and TRBJ1-6, with D perhaps matching TRBD1 (5 bases). V lost 3 bases, J lost 0 bases, and 9 bases lay in between. The germline V gene has CDR1 DFQATT and CDR2 SNEGSKA (reference sequence). This CDR3 has 15 amino acids. The CDR3 loop is CSASGTGSYNSPLHF. CDR3 sequence (DNA): TGCAGTGCTAGTGGGACGGGCTCCTATAATTCACCCCTCCACTTT.

The gene calls are TRBV18 and TRBJ1-3, with D unresolved. Germline V lookup: CDR1 KGHSH, CDR2 LQKENI. The CDR3 has 15 residues. The V end was cut by 0 bases, the J end by 0 bases, with 6 bases between. The CDR3 spells CASSPPTSSGNTIYF. The CDR3 nucleotides are TGTGCCAGCTCACCACCGACCAGCTCTGGAAACACCATATATTTT. Variable domain in full (rest from reference TRBV18 and TRBJ1-3): NAGVMQNPRHLVRRRGQEARLRCSPMKGHSHVYWYRQLPEEGLKFMVYLQKENIIDESGMPKERFSAEFPKEGPSILRIQQVVRGDSAAYFCASSPPTSSGNTIYFGEGSWLTVV.

This clonotype has at least ten counts. In DNA, the CDR3 is TGTGCCAGCAGCCTCTCCCTGACTAGCGGGAGGGCCCCCTACAATGAGCAGTTCTTC. It encodes CASSLSLTSGRAPYNEQFF. The V and J genes are TRBV11-3 and TRBJ2-1; 14 bases agree with TRBD2. V shed 5 bases and J 2 bases; nucleotides not matched to a gene: 11. Germline CDR1 and CDR2: SGHNT and YENEEA. This CDR3 contains 19 residues.

Ten or more counts support this clonotype. J is TRBJ2-7 and V is TRBV11-2; perhaps TRBD1 as D (6 bases). Per germline, CDR1 SGHAT and CDR2 FQNNGV. The CDR3 contains 14 residues. V lost 5 bases and J 4 bases, leaving 15 bases between the germline ends. The CDR3 coding sequence is TGTGCCAGCAGCCTAACACGGACAGTGTACGAGCAGTACTTC. It codes for CASSLTRTVYEQYF.

The chain joins TRBV6-9 to TRBJ1-4, with D unresolved. CDR3 size: 13 residues. V lost 3 bases and J lost 6, with 8 bases in between. CDR1 is MNHGY, CDR2 SVAAGI, per germline. CDR3 protein: CASSYLVDEKLFF. The CDR3 DNA is TGTGCCAGCAGTTACTTGGTTGATGAAAAACTGTTTTTT.

The chain combines TRBV4-1 with TRBJ1-5; TRBD1 aligns across 7 bases. The CDR3 spans 15 residues. Germline CDR1 and CDR2: MGHRA and YSYEKL. Germline trimming cut 2 bases from V and 1 base from J; bases unmatched to any gene: 2. In DNA form, the CDR3 reads TGCGCCAGCAGCCAACTACAGGGGAGCAATCAGCCCCAGCATTTT. Protein product: CASSQLQGSNQPQHF.

The J gene is TRBJ1-5, the V gene TRBV10-3, with a weak D call TRBD1 (6 bases). Trimming left V 4 bases short and J 5 bases short, with 9 bases between. CDR1 is ENHRY, CDR2 SYGVKD, per germline. CDR3 length: 13 amino acids. The CDR3 loop reads CAISGTVDQPQHF. CDR3 nucleotides: TGTGCCATCAGTGGGACAGTGGATCAGCCCCAGCATTTT.

In its sample, this clonotype was seen a few times. This sequence joins TRBV7-2 and TRBJ2-1; 7 positions match TRBD2. Germline loops: CDR1 SGHTA, CDR2 FQGNSA. Losses at the gene ends were 7 bases for V and 5 bases for J; bases not matched to a gene: 11. This CDR3 has 15 amino acids. Here the CDR3 DNA reads TGTGCCAGCAACTTGAGTGCGGGGGTGAACAATGAGCAGTTCTTC. Its protein product is CASNLSAGVNNEQFF.

A remark on this clonotype: A much more abundant neighbour one base away suggests this may be a read error. The chain is built from TRBV12-3 or TRBV12-4 and TRBJ2-7, with D possibly matching TRBD1 (8 bases). CDR3 length: 14 amino acids. The CDR3 reads CASQGGIWPYKQYF. The CDR3 bases are TGTGCCTCACAGGGGGGGATTTGGCCCTACAAGCAGTACTTC.

This clonotype has a count of ten or more. The chain recombines TRBV20-1 with TRBJ2-1; 12 bases agree with TRBD2. CDR3 size: 15 residues. V was pared by 4 bases and J by 3 bases, with 4 bases of the junction left unmatched. Germline CDR1 and CDR2: DFQATT and SNEGSKA (reference sequence). The DNA for the CDR3 is TGCAGTGCTACTCTGGGACTAGCGGGCTACAATGAGCAGTTCTTC. Its protein product is CSATLGLAGYNEQFF.

In its sample, this clonotype was seen a few times. The chain combines TRBV19 with TRBJ1-6, with TRBD1 identical over 8 bases. Trimming at V came to 5 bases and at J to 14 bases, leaving 14 bases not matched to a gene. The germline gives CDR1 LNHDA, CDR2 SQIVND (reference sequence). The CDR3 loop spans 15 amino acids. The CDR3 here is CASSVTGAASGTLHF. CDR3 coding DNA: TGTGCCAGTAGTGTGACAGGGGCCGCCTCGGGGACCCTCCACTTT.

This clonotype appeared a few times. The chain joins TRBV20-1 to TRBJ2-2, with D possibly matching TRBD2 (6 bases). Germline lookup yields CDR1 DFQATT and CDR2 SNEGSKA (reference sequence). The CDR3 is 9 amino acids. CDR3 in DNA: TGCAGCGTTGGAGGGCCGCTGTTTTTT. It specifies CSVGGPLFF.